This record looks at one TCR beta chain sequence and its context. No antigen is known for it. These data belong to a study of CD8+ T cells in alopecia areata. The CDR3 has 13 amino acids. Germline CDR1 LNHNV, CDR2 YYDKDF (reference sequence). The germline V and J ends were trimmed by 1 base and 1 base, with 3 bases remaining between them. Study-level results: Resident alphabeta T cells of normal skin are also sequenced in scalp samples. In scalp and blood during tofacitinib, many expanded lesional clones persisted.

Following extraction, RNA underwent reverse transcription to cDNA, which served as the sequencing template. Method: immunoSEQ multiplex PCR; TCRdb's copy keeps in-frame clones and lacks some. This table holds 60,000 to 90,000 clones, about 71% found once. Treatment meaning: oral pan-JAK inhibitor, 5-10 mg twice daily. Researchers took lesional scalp punch biopsies and peripheral blood from people who were alopecia areata patients. Both CD4+ and CD8+ T cells were separated by sorting PBMCs. The chain links TRBV15 to TRBJ2-3; the D is unclear. This clonotype originated in a human donor with alopecia areata. The material sequenced was CD8+ T cells sorted from blood, taken at week 24, from a patient treated with tofacitinib. The CDR3 nucleotides are TGTGCCACCAGCAGAGTCCGCACAGATACGCAGTATTTT. Translated, it gives CATSRVRTDTQYF.